This passage covers 17 T cell receptor beta chains from one sample sequenced in a study of T cells in Graves' hyperthyroidism and ophthalmopathy. The TCR beta CDR3 regions underwent amplification using RNA transcripts as the source. First-round RT-PCR with HTBI primers amplified the TCR CDR3 region. One entry per CDR3 protein results from TCRdb running MiXCR on the multiplex PCR reads. The data show about 290,000 distinct CDR3 sequences, with around 13% seen just once and 7.9% held by the top ten. The sequenced sample was blood. All receptors derive from a woman aged 40 to 49 with Graves' hyperthyroidism.

The chain joins TRBV20-1 to TRBJ2-2; 8 bases align to TRBD2. V trimming: 3 bases; J trimming: 5 bases; junction bases outside the gene matches: 2. Germline loops: CDR1 DFQATT, CDR2 SNEGSKA (reference sequence). The CDR3 covers 13 residues. CDR3 nucleotides: TGCAGTGCTAGGGCTAGCGGGACCGGGGAGCTGTTTTTT. Amino acid sequence: CSARASGTGELFF.

This clonotype was recorded at least ten times. The chain links TRBV11-2 to TRBJ2-1; 8 bases line up with TRBD1. J was trimmed by 5 bases and V by 5 bases; bases with no gene match: 5. The germline gives CDR1 SGHAT, CDR2 FQNNGV. This CDR3 comprises 14 residues. The CDR3 reads CASSTRTGNNEQFF. The CDR3 DNA is TGTGCCAGCAGCACGCGGACAGGGAACAATGAGCAGTTCTTC.

In this sample, this clonotype turned up many times. The rearrangement links TRBV5-6 to TRBJ2-2; no clear D gene. Germline values: CDR1 SGHDT, CDR2 YYEEEE. The CDR3 runs to 15 residues. V was cut by 0 bases and J by 7 bases, with 13 bases left in between. This CDR3 is CASSLGIRRDGELFF. The DNA for the CDR3 is TGTGCCAGCAGCTTGGGGATTAGAAGGGACGGGGAGCTGTTTTTT.

This chain uses TRBV19 with TRBJ1-4, with D possibly being TRBD1 (6 bases). Germline-derived CDR1 and CDR2 are LNHDA and SQIVND (reference sequence). This CDR3 is 15 amino acids long. Trimming shortened V by 3 bases and J by 8 bases, and 16 bases separated the two germline ends. CDR3 bases: TGTGCCAGTAGTATGACAGGCTCGAGGAAGGAAAAACTGTTTTTT. This translates into CASSMTGSRKEKLFF.

This clonotype was counted ten times or more. This chain links TRBV7-9 with TRBJ2-3; D possibly corresponds to TRBD2 (6 bases). V was clipped by 3 bases and J by 7 bases, with 14 bases between them. CDR1 is SEHNR, CDR2 FQNEAQ, per germline (reference sequence). This CDR3 contains 14 residues. CDR3 sequence reads: CASSFDFRGNTQYF. CDR3 nucleotides: TGTGCCAGCAGCTTTGACTTCCGGGGGAATACGCAGTATTTT.

V usage is TRBV19 and J usage is TRBJ1-2, with D hard to call. Trimming removed 7 bases from V and 3 bases from J, with 9 bases in between. Germline V gene sequence: CDR1 LNHDA, CDR2 SQIVND (reference sequence). The CDR3 has 12 residues. CDR3 residues: CASTGPDYGYTF. CDR3 nucleotides: TGTGCCAGTACCGGGCCAGACTATGGCTACACCTTC.

The V and J genes are TRBV9 and TRBJ1-5; D remains ambiguous. CDR3 size: 13 residues. The V end was cut by 0 bases, the J end by 7 bases, with 8 bases between. Germline CDR1 SGDLS, CDR2 YYNGEE. The CDR3 region is CASSVEEGQPQHF. The CDR3 DNA is TGTGCCAGCAGCGTAGAGGAGGGCCAGCCCCAGCATTTT.

This clonotype was seen repeatedly, ten times or more. The chain has TRBV6-2 or TRBV6-3 and TRBJ2-7; TRBD2 might be the D (6 bases). Between the trimmed V and J ends, which lost 0 bases and 2 bases, there was a span of 11 bases. This CDR3 contains 15 residues. Germline CDR1 MNHEY, CDR2 SVGEGT. DNA for the CDR3: TGTGCCAGCAGTTACTCGTCGGGAGACCCCTACGAGCAGTACTTC. Translating it yields CASSYSSGDPYEQYF.

This clonotype occurred many times. The chain couples TRBV6-1 to TRBJ2-7; D remains unclear. V was cut by 6 bases and J by 2 bases, with 14 bases left in between. This CDR3 comprises 14 residues. Germline CDR1 is MNHNS and CDR2 is SASEGT. The CDR3 sequence: CASRAGPATYEQYF. The CDR3 coding sequence is TGTGCCAGCAGAGCCGGACCGGCAACCTACGAGCAGTACTTC.

This clonotype was detected many times. This rearrangement joins TRBV7-8 to TRBJ2-1, with TRBD2 matching 7 bases. The CDR3 runs to 16 residues. With 4 bases clipped from V and 2 bases from J, the junction kept 8 bases outside the gene matches. Germline V CDR1 and CDR2: SGHVS, FQNEAQ. CDR3 protein: CASSSSGGSTYNEQFF. The CDR3 coding sequence is TGTGCCAGCAGCTCTTCGGGCGGGAGTACCTACAATGAGCAGTTCTTC. The full variable domain, completed using reference TRBV7-8 and TRBJ2-1, is GAGVSQSPRYKVAKRGQDVALRCDPISGHVSLFWYQQALGQGPEFLTYFQNEAQLDKSGLPSDRFFAERPEGSVSTLKIQRTQQEDSAVYLCASSSSGGSTYNEQFFGPGTRLTVL.

This clonotype was counted at least ten times. The CDR3 sequence: CASSPTGTSYEQYF. CDR3 coding DNA: TGTGCCAGCAGCCCAACAGGGACCTCCTACGAGCAGTACTTC. This chain connects TRBV7-9 to TRBJ2-7; TRBD1 is a possible D gene (6 bases). The CDR3 extends over 14 amino acids. Germline-derived CDR1 and CDR2 are SEHNR and FQNEAQ (reference sequence). Trimming cost V 5 bases and J 0 bases, with 11 bases left between them.

This clonotype was counted many times. The rearrangement joins TRBV20-1 to TRBJ2-7; D gene ambiguous. Trimming took off 0 bases at V and 6 bases at J, with 9 bases between the two ends. The CDR3 sequence is 12 residues long. From germline, CDR1 is DFQATT and CDR2 SNEGSKA (reference sequence). CDR3 sequence (DNA): TGCAGTGCTAGAGAGTCAGAAGTCGAGCAGTACTTC. This sequence encodes CSARESEVEQYF.

A remark on this clonotype: Compared with germline, one end of the junction differs, possibly owing to a read error. The chain joins TRBV6-2 or TRBV6-3 to TRBJ1-2; TRBD1 is a possible D gene (5 bases). The CDR3 loop spans 15 amino acids. Germline CDR1 and CDR2: MNHEY and SVGEGT. The CDR3, as DNA: TGCGCCAGCAGTAAACACGGGACGGGTAACTATGGCTACACCTTC. It translates to CASSKHGTGNYGYTF.

This clonotype has a count of ten or more. The V call is TRBV6-1, the J call TRBJ2-2, with D possibly TRBD1 on 6 matching bases. This CDR3 comprises 13 residues. The V end was cut by 6 bases, the J end by 1 base, with 6 bases between. Per germline, CDR1 MNHNS and CDR2 SASEGT. The CDR3 region is CASRQGNTGELFF. CDR3 bases: TGTGCCAGCAGACAGGGGAACACCGGGGAGCTGTTTTTT.

This clonotype came up many times. This CDR3 reads CASSLMGSGGYNEQFF. The CDR3 DNA follows: TGTGCCAGCAGTCTAATGGGATCAGGGGGATACAATGAGCAGTTCTTC. The chain joins TRBV7-8 to TRBJ2-1, with 7 bases matching TRBD1. This CDR3 contains 16 residues. CDR1 and CDR2 (germline): SGHVS, FQNEAQ. V lost 6 bases, J lost 4 bases, and 12 bases stayed unmatched.

This clonotype was detected many times. The V gene is TRBV12-3 or TRBV12-4, the J gene TRBJ1-5, with 10 bases fitting TRBD1. The ends lost 5 bases at V and 1 base at J; junction bases unmatched: 8. The CDR3 totals 17 residues. The CDR3 region has the DNA TGTGCCAGCAGTGCGGGACAGGGGTATTTGAGCAATCAGCCCCAGCATTTT. This translates into CASSAGQGYLSNQPQHF.

This clonotype was seen a handful of times. DNA for the CDR3: TGCGCCAGCAGCCTACAGACTCAACAAAGTGAGCAGTTCTTC. Translated, it gives CASSLQTQQSEQFF. The V gene is TRBV5-1, the J gene TRBJ2-1; D uncertain. V lost 4 bases and J lost 9, with 17 bases in between. The CDR3 spans 14 residues. From germline, CDR1 is SGHRS and CDR2 YFSETQ.